This entry lists 15 T cell receptor beta chains sequenced from one sample in a study of blood T cell repertoires in COVID-19. TCRdb's table, derived via immunoSEQ multiplex PCR, lists solely in-frame clones and lacks some. The sample contains more than 70,000 clones, roughly nine tenths of which appear only once. The sequencing input was peripheral blood. These receptors were obtained from a human donor in a cohort sampled during active COVID-19.

This rearrangement joins TRBV6-1 to TRBJ1-2, with D possibly matching TRBD1 (6 bases). Germline lookup yields CDR1 MNHNS and CDR2 SASEGT. Trimming stripped 1 base from V and 2 bases from J, with 17 bases between. This CDR3 has 17 residues. CDR3: CASSEGLGRGFNYGYTF. Written as DNA, the CDR3 is TGTGCCAGCAGTGAAGGGTTGGGCAGGGGTTTCAACTATGGCTACACCTTC.

The count of this clone is one. The chain is built from TRBV19 and TRBJ2-7; TRBD1 agrees at 12 bases. CDR3 length equals 18 residues. The V segment lost 2 bases and the J segment 5 bases; nucleotides outside the gene matches: 13. CDR1 and CDR2 (germline): LNHDA, SQIVND (reference sequence). CDR3 amino acids: CASSIRTGTGGARDEQYF. For the CDR3, the DNA is TGTGCCAGTAGTATAAGGACAGGGACAGGGGGCGCTAGGGACGAGCAGTACTTC.

This chain joins TRBV9 and TRBJ2-7; D is undetermined. Germline lookup yields CDR1 SGDLS and CDR2 YYNGEE. The V end lost 0 bases, the J end lost 7 bases, and 11 bases lay between the germline ends. The CDR3 is made up of 13 amino acids. The CDR3 sequence: CASSVVPTKEQYF. The CDR3 region has the DNA TGTGCCAGCAGCGTAGTCCCTACGAAGGAGCAGTACTTC.

The J gene is TRBJ2-3, the V gene TRBV28; D possibly corresponds to TRBD2 (6 bases). Germline assignment: CDR1 MDHEN and CDR2 SYDVKM. The V end was cut by 4 bases, the J end by 2 bases, with 13 bases between. The CDR3 covers 15 residues. DNA for the CDR3: TGTGCCAGCAGTTATGAGCGGGCCTACACAGATACGCAGTATTTT. Encoded protein: CASSYERAYTDTQYF.

The CDR3 DNA follows: TGTGCCAGCCTCCTGAATGAGCAGTTCTTC. It yields the protein CASLLNEQFF. The V and J genes are TRBV25-1 and TRBJ2-1; D is ambiguous. The CDR3 length is 10 residues. In germline, CDR1 is MGHDK, CDR2 SYGVNS. V lost 8 bases, J lost 7 bases, and 6 bases lay in between.

The genes are TRBV28 and TRBJ2-2, with 12 bases matching TRBD2. The germline V gene has CDR1 MDHEN and CDR2 SYDVKM. Trimming at V came to 6 bases and at J to 1 base, leaving 3 bases not matched to a gene. The CDR3 covers 16 residues. CDR3 loop: CASRPGLAGNTGELFF. The DNA for the CDR3 is TGTGCCAGCAGGCCGGGACTAGCGGGGAACACCGGGGAGCTGTTTTTT.

The V and J genes are TRBV14 and TRBJ1-3, with D uncertain. Germline V lookup: CDR1 SGHDN, CDR2 FVKESK. CDR3 length: 15 residues. The V gene lost 1 base and the J gene lost 0 bases, with 7 bases spanning the gap. CDR3 sequence: CASSQGRSSGNTIYF. The CDR3 DNA reads TGTGCCAGCAGCCAAGGACGGAGCTCTGGAAACACCATATATTTT.

This clone has a handful of counts. The rearrangement joins TRBV4-2 to TRBJ2-7; 10 nucleotides agree with TRBD1. The CDR3 sequence is 16 residues long. CDR1 and CDR2 (germline): LGHNA, YNFKEQ. The trim removed 4 bases at V and 5 bases at J, leaving 11 bases unmatched. The CDR3 protein is CASSLDPGQGPHEQYF. The CDR3 nucleotides are TGTGCCAGCAGCCTAGACCCGGGACAGGGGCCCCACGAGCAGTACTTC.

V usage is TRBV7-2 and J usage is TRBJ1-1; 7 nucleotides align to TRBD1. Trimming removed 5 bases from V and 10 bases from J; junction bases left unmatched: 4. The CDR3 runs to 11 residues. Looked up from germline, CDR1 is SGHTA and CDR2 is FQGNSA. The CDR3 DNA follows: TGTGCCAGCAGCAATCAGGGGGGAGCTTTCTTT. It is translated as CASSNQGGAFF.

The chain carries TRBV10-3 and TRBJ2-4; 12 nucleotides line up with TRBD2. The CDR3 loop spans 18 amino acids. V gave up 3 bases and J gave up 1 base; unmatched junction bases: 7. Germline CDR1 and CDR2: ENHRY and SYGVKD. The CDR3 DNA is TGTGCCATCAGTGAACCTAGCGGGAGGGCCGCGGCCAAAAACATTCAGTACTTC. The encoded protein is CAISEPSGRAAAKNIQYF.

This chain joins TRBV5-1 and TRBJ1-1; D might be TRBD1 (6 bases). V was shortened by 4 bases and J by 1 base, with 11 bases between the two germline ends. CDR1 is SGHRS and CDR2 is YFSETQ in the germline V gene. The CDR3 runs 14 residues. CDR3 protein: CASSKQGGNTEAFF. The DNA of the CDR3 is TGCGCCAGCAGCAAACAGGGCGGGAACACTGAAGCTTTCTTT.

This clone has just a few counts. The chain couples TRBV7-2 to TRBJ1-1; no definite D call. This CDR3 spans 16 amino acids. Trimming took off 2 bases at V and 0 bases at J, with 13 bases between the two ends. Germline V gene sequence: CDR1 SGHTA, CDR2 FQGNSA. The CDR3 protein is CASSLTAIQMNTEAFF. The DNA for the CDR3 is TGTGCCAGCAGCTTAACAGCAATCCAGATGAACACTGAAGCTTTCTTT. Complete variable domain (other parts from reference TRBV7-2 and TRBJ1-1): GAGVSQSPSNKVTEKGKDVELRCDPISGHTALYWYRQSLGQGLEFLIYFQGNSAPDKSGLPSDRFSAERTGGSVSTLTIQRTQQEDSAVYLCASSLTAIQMNTEAFFGQGTRLTVV.

The chain is built from TRBV2 and TRBJ2-7, with 13 positions matching TRBD2. Per germline, CDR1 SNHLY and CDR2 FYNNEI. This CDR3 contains 15 residues. The trim removed 8 bases at V and 4 bases at J, leaving 8 bases unmatched. The CDR3 sequence: CASAPRTSGSYEQYF. The CDR3 DNA is TGTGCCAGCGCGCCCCGGACTAGCGGGAGTTACGAGCAGTACTTC.

The chain links TRBV6-6 to TRBJ1-2, with TRBD1 matching over 8 bases. The germline V gene encodes CDR1 MNHNY and CDR2 SVGAGI (reference sequence). The V and J ends lost 6 bases and 8 bases, in that order; junction bases with no gene match: 8. The CDR3 is 13 residues long. This CDR3 reads CASRPQGAGGYTF. CDR3 bases: TGTGCCAGCAGGCCCCAGGGGGCTGGGGGCTACACCTTC.

The chain links TRBV14 to TRBJ2-3; D is uncertain. The V gene lost 0 bases and the J gene lost 6 bases, with 10 bases spanning the gap. This CDR3 comprises 14 residues. CDR1 SGHDN and CDR2 FVKESK come from the germline V gene. The CDR3 loop is CASSQEGRLDTQYF. The CDR3 region has the DNA TGTGCCAGCAGCCAAGAGGGCAGATTGGATACGCAGTATTTT.